Below, one TCR beta chain is given with its context. In the original workflow: Nucleated cell counts were estimated from reference gene primer amplification. Data came from immunoSEQ multiplex PCR; TCRdb stores just in-frame clones and leaves some out. V and J calls and clone size come straight from that table; D and trimming were deduced from the DNA. There are about 49,000 clones in the sample; over 70% occur only once, and 2.1% lies in the top ten. The CDR3 is 17 residues long. Germline V gives CDR1 SGHVS, CDR2 FNYEAQ. With 1 base removed from V and 1 base from J, the gap between germline ends came to 14 bases. This sample is drawn from a study of blood T cell repertoires in COVID-19. Study background: PBMCs, B-cell-depleted T cells, or T cells provided the cDNA or gDNA that made up the material.

Seattle patients were enrolled while actively infected and followed longitudinally. Sequenced sample: peripheral blood. The TCR was taken from an elderly woman with COVID-19, enrolled during active disease. The chain carries TRBV7-6 and TRBJ1-3; a possible D gene is TRBD1 (6 bases). The CDR3 sequence is CASSLGAQGHSGNTIYF. The CDR3 nucleotides are TGTGCCAGCAGCTTAGGCGCCCAGGGGCATTCTGGAAACACCATATATTTT.